This TCR beta chain was captured in a study of tumor and adjacent non-tumor tissue in lung cancer. Study at large: Aged roughly 30 to 76 years, patients included approximately 11 men and several women with stage I to III disease.

RNA was extracted from bulk tissue without any cell sorting. This non-tumor lung sample came from over 3 cm beyond the tumor edge. The length of the CDR3 is 13 residues. CDR1 and CDR2 (germline): SGHDT, YYEEEE. TCRbeta libraries were built with three rounds of nested PCR, modified from ARM-PCR. TCRdb re-analysed the multiplex PCR reads in MiXCR, keeping a single row per CDR3 protein. The sample holds about 44,000 distinct CDR3 sequences, approximately 60% seen once. Findings of the study overall: Tumor tissue had significantly higher TCR diversity than normal lung. Top 100 clones took a larger repertoire share in normal lung.

Notes on this clonotype: Its antigen remains unidentified. The junction shows a germline mismatch at one end, possibly a read error.

The sequenced sample consisted of distant non-tumor lung tissue. The receptor was derived from a woman aged 40-49 years with non-small cell lung cancer. V usage is TRBV5-6 and J usage is TRBJ2-3, with D possibly matching TRBD2 (5 bases). The CDR3 protein is CASNEGSTDMQYF. In nucleotides, the CDR3 is TGTGCCAGCAATGAGGGTAGTACAGATATGCAGTATTTT.